This TCR beta chain was sequenced for a study of OX40 agonist ivuxolimab in advanced cancers. Study conclusions and caveats: Researchers report that CD8+ T cells had, on average, more expanded clones than CD4+.

Clones were read by immunoSEQ multiplex PCR, and TCRdb kept only the in-frame ones, dropping some. The sample includes 50,000 to 65,000 clones, roughly 80% of them seen just once. About this clone: What it binds is unknown.

Germline V gene data show CDR1 as MGHRA and CDR2 as YSYEKL. V shed 4 bases and J shed 1 base, with 14 bases lying between them. The CDR3 is 15 residues long. The sample was CD4+ or CD8+ T cells sorted from blood, taken in a trial of the OX40 agonist ivuxolimab. This sequence originates from an adult with an advanced solid tumor such as melanoma, head and neck, liver or kidney cancer. The chain employs TRBV4-1 and TRBJ2-7, with D tentatively TRBD1 or TRBD2 (6 bases each). The CDR3 loop reads CASSLAGGRSYEQYF. CDR3 bases: TGCGCCAGCAGCCTAGCCGGGGGCCGGTCCTACGAGCAGTACTTC.